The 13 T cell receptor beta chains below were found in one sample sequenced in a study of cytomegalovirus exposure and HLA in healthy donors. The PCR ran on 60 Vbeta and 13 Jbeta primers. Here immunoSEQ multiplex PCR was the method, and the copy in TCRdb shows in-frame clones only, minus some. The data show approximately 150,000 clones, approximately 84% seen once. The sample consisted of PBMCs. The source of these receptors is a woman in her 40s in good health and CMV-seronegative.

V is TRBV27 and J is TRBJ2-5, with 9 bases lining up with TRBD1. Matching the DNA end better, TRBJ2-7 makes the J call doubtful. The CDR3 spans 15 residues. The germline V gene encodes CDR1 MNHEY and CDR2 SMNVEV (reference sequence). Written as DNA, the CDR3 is TGTGCCAGCAGTTGGTCCGGGACAGGGTCCTACGAGCAGTACTTC. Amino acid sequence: CASSWSGTGSYEQYF.

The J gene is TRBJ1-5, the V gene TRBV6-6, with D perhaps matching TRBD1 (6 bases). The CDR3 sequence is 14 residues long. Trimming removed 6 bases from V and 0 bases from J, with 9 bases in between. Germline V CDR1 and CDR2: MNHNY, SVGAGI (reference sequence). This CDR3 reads CASRTGSSNQPQHF. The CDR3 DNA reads TGTGCCAGCAGAACAGGGAGTAGCAATCAGCCCCAGCATTTT.

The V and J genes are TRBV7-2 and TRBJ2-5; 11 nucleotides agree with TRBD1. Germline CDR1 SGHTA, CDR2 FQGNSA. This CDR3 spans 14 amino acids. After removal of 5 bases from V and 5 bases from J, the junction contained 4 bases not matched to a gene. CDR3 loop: CASSPWTGGETQYF. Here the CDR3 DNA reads TGTGCCAGCAGCCCGTGGACAGGGGGCGAGACCCAGTACTTC.

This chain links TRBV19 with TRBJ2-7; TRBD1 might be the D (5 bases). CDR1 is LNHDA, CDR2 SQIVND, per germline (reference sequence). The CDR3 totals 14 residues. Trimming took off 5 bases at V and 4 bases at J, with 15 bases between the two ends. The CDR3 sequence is CASSSPGHSYEQYF. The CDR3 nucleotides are TGTGCCAGTAGTTCCCCCGGACACTCGTACGAGCAGTACTTC.

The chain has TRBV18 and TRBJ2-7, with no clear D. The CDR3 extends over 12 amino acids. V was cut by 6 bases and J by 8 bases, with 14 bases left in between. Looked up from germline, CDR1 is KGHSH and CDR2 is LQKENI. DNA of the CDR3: TGTGCCAGCTCCGCTTTTAGTGAGCAGCAGTACTTC. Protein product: CASSAFSEQQYF.

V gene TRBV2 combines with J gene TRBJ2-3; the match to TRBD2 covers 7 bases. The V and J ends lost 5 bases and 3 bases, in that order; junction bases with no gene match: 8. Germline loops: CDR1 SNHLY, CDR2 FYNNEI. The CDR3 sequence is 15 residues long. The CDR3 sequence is CASSRGAGYTDTQYF. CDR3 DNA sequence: TGTGCCAGCAGTCGGGGAGCGGGATATACAGATACGCAGTATTTT.

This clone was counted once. The CDR3 DNA is TGTGCCAGCAGTTTATCCCCCCGGGACATCAGCACAGATACGCAGTATTTT. Translating gives CASSLSPRDISTDTQYF. V is TRBV28 and J is TRBJ2-3, with D maybe TRBD1 (6 bases). CDR3 length equals 17 residues. CDR1 is MDHEN and CDR2 is SYDVKM in the germline V gene. Trimming cost V 1 base and J 0 bases, with 14 bases left between them. Looking up the rest from reference TRBV28 and TRBJ2-3 gives the full variable domain: DVKVTQSSRYLVKRTGEKVFLECVQDMDHENMFWYRQDPGLGLRLIYFSYDVKMKEKGDIPEGYSVSREKKERFSLILESASTNQTSMYLCASSLSPRDISTDTQYFGPGTRLTVL.

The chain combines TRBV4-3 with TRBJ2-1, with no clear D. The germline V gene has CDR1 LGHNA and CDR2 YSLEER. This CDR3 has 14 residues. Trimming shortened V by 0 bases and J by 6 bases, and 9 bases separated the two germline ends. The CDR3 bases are TGCGCCAGCAGCCAAGATTTGGTGAGCAATGAGCAGTTCTTC. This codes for CASSQDLVSNEQFF.

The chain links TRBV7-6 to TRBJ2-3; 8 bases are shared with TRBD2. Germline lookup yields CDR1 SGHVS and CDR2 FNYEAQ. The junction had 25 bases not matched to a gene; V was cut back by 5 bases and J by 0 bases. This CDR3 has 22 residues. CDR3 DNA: TGTGCCAGCAGCGCCCCCCCTCGCGGGAGGATATCAGGGGTTTCTAGCACAGATACGCAGTATTTT. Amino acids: CASSAPPRGRISGVSSTDTQYF.

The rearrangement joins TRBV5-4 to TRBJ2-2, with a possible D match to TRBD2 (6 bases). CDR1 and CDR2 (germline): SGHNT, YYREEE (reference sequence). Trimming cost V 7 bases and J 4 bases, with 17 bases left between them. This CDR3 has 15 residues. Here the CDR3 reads CASPLEAGPTGELFF. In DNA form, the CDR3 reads TGTGCCAGCCCACTCGAGGCGGGACCCACCGGGGAGCTGTTTTTT.

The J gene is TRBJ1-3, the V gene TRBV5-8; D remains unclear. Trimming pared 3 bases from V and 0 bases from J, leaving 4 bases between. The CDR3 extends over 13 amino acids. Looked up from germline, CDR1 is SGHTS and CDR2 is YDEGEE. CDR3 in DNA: TGTGCCAGCAGCTGGCCCTCTGGAAACACCATATATTTT. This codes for CASSWPSGNTIYF.

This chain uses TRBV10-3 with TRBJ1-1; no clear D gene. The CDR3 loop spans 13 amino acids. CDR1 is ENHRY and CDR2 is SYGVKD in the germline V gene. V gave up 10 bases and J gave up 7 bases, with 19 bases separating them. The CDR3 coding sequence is TGTGCCACCCAGGCTACGGTTTCGTTTGAAGCTTTCTTT. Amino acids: CATQATVSFEAFF.

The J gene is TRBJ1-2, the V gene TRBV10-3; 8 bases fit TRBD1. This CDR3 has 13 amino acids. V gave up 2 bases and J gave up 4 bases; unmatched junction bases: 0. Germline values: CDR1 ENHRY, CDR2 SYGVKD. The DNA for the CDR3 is TGTGCCATCAGTGAGGACAGGGGCTATGGCTACACCTTC. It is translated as CAISEDRGYGYTF.